Below are 26 T cell receptor beta chains sequenced from a single sample in a study of shared T cell receptors in the human thymus. The method was immunoSEQ multiplex PCR; TCRdb's version includes in-frame clones alone and lacks a portion of them. The table lists around 730,000 clones, over 75% of them singletons. In addition, the sample was reused for a study of human thymus T cells.

The sequencing input was thymocytes. All receptors come from a girl under two years old with a congenital heart defect.

This sequence joins TRBV28 and TRBJ1-2, with 7 nucleotides matching TRBD1. The CDR3 runs 18 residues. V was clipped by 4 bases and J by 4 bases; unmatched bases: 18. CDR1 is MDHEN, CDR2 SYDVKM, per germline. CDR3 region: CASSWEPPAGGDSYGYTF. The CDR3 nucleotides are TGTGCCAGCAGTTGGGAACCCCCGGCAGGGGGAGATAGCTATGGCTACACCTTC.

The V gene is TRBV15, the J gene TRBJ2-5; D is perhaps TRBD2 (7 bases). The V gene lost 4 bases and the J gene lost 5 bases, with 17 bases spanning the gap. This CDR3 has 15 residues. From germline, CDR1 is LNHNV and CDR2 YYDKDF (reference sequence). The CDR3 nucleotides read TGTGCCACCAGCACGCTGGGGGGGGCGCGGGAGACCCAGTACTTC. Translating it yields CATSTLGGARETQYF.

J is TRBJ2-7 and V is TRBV6-4, with TRBD1 as a possible D gene (7 bases). The CDR3 extends over 16 amino acids. CDR1 is MRHNA and CDR2 is SNTAGT in the germline V gene. V lost 2 bases, J lost 0 bases, and 14 bases lay in between. The CDR3 nucleotides read TGTGCCAGCAGTGACGGGCGACAGGGACTCTCCTACGAGCAGTACTTC. Protein: CASSDGRQGLSYEQYF.

This clone appeared a single time. V and J are TRBV15 and TRBJ1-2, with unresolved D. CDR1 and CDR2 (germline): LNHNV, YYDKDF (reference sequence). V shed 3 bases and J shed 4 bases, with 12 bases lying between them. The CDR3 runs 14 residues. DNA for the CDR3: TGTGCCACCAGCAGTCCCCTAGACCTCTATGGCTACACCTTC. Encoded protein: CATSSPLDLYGYTF.

The chain joins TRBV20-1 to TRBJ1-1, with 7 nucleotides matching TRBD1. Germline lookup yields CDR1 DFQATT and CDR2 SNEGSKA (reference sequence). This CDR3 comprises 11 residues. The V segment lost 2 bases and the J segment 8 bases; nucleotides outside the gene matches: 2. The DNA for the CDR3 is TGCAGTGCTAGATGGGACAGCGAAGCTTTCTTT. Its translation: CSARWDSEAFF.

The gene calls are TRBV7-9 and TRBJ1-5, with a weak D call TRBD1 (6 bases). CDR3 length: 15 amino acids. Deletions cut 5 bases from V and 0 bases from J, with 11 bases between. Germline CDR1 SEHNR, CDR2 FQNEAQ (reference sequence). CDR3: CASSTHRDSNQPQHF. CDR3 DNA sequence: TGTGCCAGCAGCACCCACAGGGATAGCAATCAGCCCCAGCATTTT.

The rearrangement joins TRBV27 to TRBJ2-7; 7 positions agree with TRBD1. The CDR3 contains 21 residues. V dropped 5 bases and J dropped 4; count of bases not matched to a gene: 29. In germline, CDR1 is MNHEY, CDR2 SMNVEV (reference sequence). The CDR3 sequence is CASSGRSRQGHPGPWAYEQYF. CDR3 coding DNA: TGTGCCAGCAGTGGCCGGTCGAGACAGGGCCACCCAGGACCCTGGGCTTACGAGCAGTACTTC.

The chain recombines TRBV4-3 with TRBJ1-4; 7 bases are shared with TRBD1. Germline trimming cut 4 bases from V and 5 bases from J; bases unmatched to any gene: 4. CDR3 size: 14 residues. Germline V CDR1 and CDR2: LGHNA, YSLEER. The CDR3 protein is CASSPGQINEKLFF. The CDR3 region has the DNA TGCGCCAGCAGCCCGGGACAGATAAATGAAAAACTGTTTTTT.

The CDR3 bases are TGTGCCAGCAGCTTGGCGGTGGAATTACAGGCTAACTATGGCTACACCTTC. Protein: CASSLAVELQANYGYTF. The chain joins TRBV5-5 to TRBJ1-2; D perhaps matches TRBD1 (5 bases). The CDR3 sequence is 17 residues long. Germline CDR1 reads SGHKS; CDR2 reads YYEKEE (reference sequence). V was pared by 0 bases and J by 0 bases, with 15 bases between.

The rearrangement uses TRBV4-3 and TRBJ1-4; D remains ambiguous. The CDR3 covers 14 residues. The germline V gene has CDR1 LGHNA and CDR2 YSLEER. Trimming stripped 4 bases from V and 6 bases from J, with 12 bases between. The CDR3 DNA is TGCGCCAGCAGCCCGGGGTCTACCGATGAAAAACTGTTTTTT. This encodes CASSPGSTDEKLFF.

The chain joins TRBV30 to TRBJ2-1, with 11 positions matching TRBD2. With V trimmed by 3 bases and J by 7 bases, 14 bases remained unmatched. In germline, CDR1 is GTSNPN, CDR2 SVGIG (reference sequence). The CDR3 is made up of 17 amino acids. The CDR3 loop reads CAWRISPIAGGRNEQFF. CDR3 sequence (DNA): TGTGCCTGGAGGATTTCCCCAATAGCGGGGGGGCGGAATGAGCAGTTCTTC. Using reference TRBV30 and TRBJ2-1 for the parts outside the CDR3, the full variable domain is SQTIHQWPATLVQPVGSPLSLECTVEGTSNPNLYWYRQAAGRGLQLLFYSVGIGQISSEVPQNLSASRPQDRQFILSSKKLLLSDSGFYLCAWRISPIAGGRNEQFFGPGTRLTVL.

This sequence joins TRBV6-5 and TRBJ1-4; tentatively, D is TRBD1 (5 bases). The V and J ends lost 0 bases and 11 bases respectively, with 13 bases between them. CDR3 length: 14 amino acids. CDR1 is MNHEY, CDR2 SVGAGI, per germline. This CDR3 reads CASSYSVQDPKLFF. DNA for the CDR3: TGTGCCAGCAGTTACTCGGTACAGGACCCCAAACTGTTTTTT.

A single count supports this clone. The chain joins TRBV7-6 to TRBJ1-4; 11 nucleotides align to TRBD1. V gave up 2 bases and J gave up 6 bases; unmatched junction bases: 5. Per the germline V gene, CDR1 is SGHVS and CDR2 is FNYEAQ. There are 16 residues in the CDR3. The CDR3, as DNA: TGTGCCAGCAGCTTAAAATTGGGACAGGGGGATGAAAAACTGTTTTTT. Protein product: CASSLKLGQGDEKLFF.

The V and J genes are TRBV5-1 and TRBJ2-2; 8 nucleotides line up with TRBD1. The junction had 7 bases not matched to a gene; V was cut back by 0 bases and J by 3 bases. CDR1 is SGHRS, CDR2 YFSETQ, per germline. This CDR3 has 17 amino acids. The chain's CDR3 is CASSLDRGDSDTGELFF. CDR3 in DNA: TGCGCCAGCAGCTTGGACAGGGGGGACTCCGACACCGGGGAGCTGTTTTTT.

The chain links TRBV6-6 to TRBJ1-1; 9 nucleotides align to TRBD1. The CDR3 runs 16 residues. CDR1 is MNHNY and CDR2 is SVGAGI in the germline V gene (reference sequence). The V segment lost 0 bases and the J segment 4 bases; nucleotides outside the gene matches: 6. The CDR3 DNA sequence: TGTGCCAGCAGTTACTCGTCGACAGGGGGGAGCACTGAAGCTTTCTTT. The encoded protein is CASSYSSTGGSTEAFF.

V gene TRBV6-1 combines with J gene TRBJ1-5; D ambiguous. CDR1 is MNHNS and CDR2 is SASEGT in the germline V gene. CDR3 length equals 13 residues. Trimming shortened V by 2 bases and J by 3 bases, and 5 bases separated the two germline ends. CDR3 sequence reads: CASSEPVNQPQHF. Here the CDR3 DNA reads TGTGCCAGCAGTGAACCAGTCAATCAGCCCCAGCATTTT.

V and J are TRBV6-1 and TRBJ1-6; 7 nucleotides agree with TRBD1. Germline CDR1 MNHNS, CDR2 SASEGT. V dropped 1 base and J dropped 11; count of bases not matched to a gene: 2. The CDR3 sequence is 13 residues long. CDR3 in DNA: TGTGCCAGCAGTGAAGTCAGGGGGGCACCCCTCCACTTT. This codes for CASSEVRGAPLHF.

This clone was seen a handful of times. The chain employs TRBV7-3 and TRBJ2-1, with a weak D call TRBD1 (6 bases). Trimming removed 5 bases from V and 0 bases from J, with 14 bases in between. The germline gives CDR1 SGHTA, CDR2 FQGTGA. CDR3 length: 16 amino acids. The CDR3 region has the DNA TGTGCCAGCAGCCGGACAGTCGGACGCTCCTACAATGAGCAGTTCTTC. Protein sequence: CASSRTVGRSYNEQFF.

V gene TRBV25-1 combines with J gene TRBJ1-1; tentatively, D is TRBD1 (6 bases). V was shortened by 6 bases and J by 3 bases, with 8 bases between the two germline ends. CDR1 and CDR2 from the germline V gene are MGHDK and SYGVNS. The CDR3 has 12 residues. CDR3 loop: CASRGGYTEAFF. CDR3 DNA: TGTGCCAGCAGAGGGGGTTACACTGAAGCTTTCTTT. Full variable domain (missing parts from reference TRBV25-1 and TRBJ1-1): EADIYQTPRYLVIGTGKKITLECSQTMGHDKMYWYQQDPGMELHLIHYSYGVNSTEKGDLSSESTVSRIRTEHFPLTLESARPSHTSQYLCASRGGYTEAFFGQGTRLTVV.

The chain is built from TRBV28 and TRBJ1-1; TRBD1 matches 7 bases. CDR1 and CDR2 (germline): MDHEN, SYDVKM. The ends lost 8 bases at V and 1 base at J; junction bases unmatched: 7. This CDR3 spans 14 amino acids. CDR3 sequence: CASALQGENTEAFF. The DNA of the CDR3 is TGTGCCAGCGCACTCCAGGGGGAGAACACTGAAGCTTTCTTT.

The gene calls are TRBV13 and TRBJ1-3, with a possible D match to TRBD1 (6 bases). This CDR3 is built from 15 residues. V was clipped by 10 bases and J by 1 base, with 17 bases between them. Per germline, CDR1 PRHDT and CDR2 FYEKMQ (reference sequence). CDR3 in amino acids: CATDRWIESGNTIYF. Written as DNA, the CDR3 is TGTGCCACCGACAGGTGGATAGAGTCTGGAAACACCATATATTTT.

J is TRBJ2-7 and V is TRBV6-5; weak D call: TRBD1 (6 bases). The CDR3 spans 15 residues. From germline, CDR1 is MNHEY and CDR2 SVGAGI. V lost 5 bases, J lost 3 bases, and 17 bases lay in between. CDR3 sequence reads: CASSPGQAFSYEQYF. The CDR3 coding sequence is TGTGCCAGCAGTCCGGGACAAGCCTTCAGCTACGAGCAGTACTTC.

V gene TRBV15 combines with J gene TRBJ2-1; possibly TRBD1 for D (5 bases). Trimming left V 6 bases short and J 4 bases short, with 19 bases between. The CDR3 length is 16 residues. The germline CDR1 and CDR2 sequences are LNHNV and YYDKDF (reference sequence). The chain's CDR3 is CATRENRDSSYNEQFF. CDR3 bases: TGTGCCACCAGGGAGAACCGCGACAGCTCATACAATGAGCAGTTCTTC.

CDR3 DNA: TGCGCCAGCAGCCAAGACATGGGGGTAGCGGGGTACTACGAGCAGTACTTC. It translates to CASSQDMGVAGYYEQYF. This chain joins TRBV4-3 and TRBJ2-7; TRBD2 agrees at 8 bases. This CDR3 region has 17 residues. Germline CDR1 LGHNA, CDR2 YSLEER. J lost 3 bases, V lost 0 bases, and 10 bases had no gene match.

The chain carries TRBV6-5 and TRBJ2-7; perhaps TRBD1 as D (5 bases). The CDR3 is 13 amino acids. Deletions cut 2 bases from V and 7 bases from J, with 12 bases between. The germline gives CDR1 MNHEY, CDR2 SVGAGI. The CDR3 DNA reads as TGTGCCAGCAGTTACGGCAGGGAATGGGAGCAGTACTTC. It translates to CASSYGREWEQYF.

The rearrangement links TRBV30 to TRBJ2-1; 8 bases fit TRBD1. Looked up from germline, CDR1 is GTSNPN and CDR2 is SVGIG (reference sequence). Unmatched junction bases numbered 16, after V lost 0 bases and J lost 3 bases. The CDR3 covers 19 residues. CDR3 protein: CAWSVPWFRGPIHYNEQFF. CDR3 nucleotide sequence: TGTGCCTGGAGTGTACCTTGGTTCAGGGGGCCGATTCACTACAATGAGCAGTTCTTC.